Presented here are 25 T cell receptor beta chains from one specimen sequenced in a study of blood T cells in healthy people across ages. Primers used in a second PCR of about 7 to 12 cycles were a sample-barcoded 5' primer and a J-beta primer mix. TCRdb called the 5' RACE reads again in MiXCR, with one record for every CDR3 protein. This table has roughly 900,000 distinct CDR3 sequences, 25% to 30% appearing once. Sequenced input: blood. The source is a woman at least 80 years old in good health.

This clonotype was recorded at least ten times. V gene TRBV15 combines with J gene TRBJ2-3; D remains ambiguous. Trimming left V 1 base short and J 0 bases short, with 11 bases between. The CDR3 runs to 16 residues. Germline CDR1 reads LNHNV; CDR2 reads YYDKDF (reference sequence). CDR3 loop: CATSRVAARSTDTQYF. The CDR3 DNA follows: TGTGCCACCAGCAGAGTTGCAGCCAGGAGCACAGATACGCAGTATTTT.

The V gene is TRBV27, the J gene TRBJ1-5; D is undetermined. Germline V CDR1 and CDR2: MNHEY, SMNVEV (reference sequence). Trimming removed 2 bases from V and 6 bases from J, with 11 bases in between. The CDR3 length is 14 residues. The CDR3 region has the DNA TGTGCCAGCAGTTTACATGGGGTGCTTCAGCCCCAGCATTTT. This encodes CASSLHGVLQPQHF.

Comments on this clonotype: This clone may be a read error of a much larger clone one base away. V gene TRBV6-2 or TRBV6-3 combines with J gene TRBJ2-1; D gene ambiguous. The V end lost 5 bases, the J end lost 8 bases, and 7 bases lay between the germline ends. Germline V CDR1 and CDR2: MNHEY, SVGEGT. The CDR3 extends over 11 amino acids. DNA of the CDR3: TGTGCCAGCAGTCACTGGCATGAGCAGTTCTTC. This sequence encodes CASSHWHEQFF.

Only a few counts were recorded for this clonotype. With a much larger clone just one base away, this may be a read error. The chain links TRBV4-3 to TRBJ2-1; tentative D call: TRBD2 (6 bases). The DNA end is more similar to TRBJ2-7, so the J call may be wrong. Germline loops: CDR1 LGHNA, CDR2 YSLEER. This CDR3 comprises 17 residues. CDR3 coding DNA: TGCGCCAGCAGCCAAGATCGTGGCGGGGACTCCTACAATGAGCAGTACTTC. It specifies CASSQDRGGDSYNEQYF.

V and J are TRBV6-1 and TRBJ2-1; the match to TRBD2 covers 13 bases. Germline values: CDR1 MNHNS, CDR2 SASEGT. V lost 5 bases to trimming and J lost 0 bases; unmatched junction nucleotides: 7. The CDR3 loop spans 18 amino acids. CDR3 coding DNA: TGTGCCAGCAGTCAAGGGACTAGCGGGATGAGCTCCTACAATGAGCAGTTCTTC. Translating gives CASSQGTSGMSSYNEQFF.

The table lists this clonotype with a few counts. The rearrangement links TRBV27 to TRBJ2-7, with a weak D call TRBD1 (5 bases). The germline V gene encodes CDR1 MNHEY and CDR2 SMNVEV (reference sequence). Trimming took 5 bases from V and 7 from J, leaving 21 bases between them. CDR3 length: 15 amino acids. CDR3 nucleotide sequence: TGTGCCAGCAGTCCACGACTCCTCCAGGGTGATGAGCAGTACTTC. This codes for CASSPRLLQGDEQYF.

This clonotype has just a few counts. The CDR3 DNA reads TGTGCTAGTGGTCCGGGGACCTACCGCACAGATACGCAGTATTTT. Translation gives CASGPGTYRTDTQYF. The chain recombines TRBV12-5 with TRBJ2-3, with D perhaps TRBD1 or TRBD2 (5 bases each). Trimming left V 5 bases short and J 1 base short, with 13 bases between. The CDR3 covers 15 residues. The germline CDR1 and CDR2 sequences are LGHNT and FRNRAP. Full variable domain (rest looked up from reference TRBV12-5 and TRBJ2-3): DARVTQTPRHKVTEMGQEVTMRCQPILGHNTVFWYRQTMMQGLELLAYFRNRAPLDDSGMPKDRFSAEMPDATLATLKIQPSEPRDSAVYFCASGPGTYRTDTQYFGPGTRLTVL.

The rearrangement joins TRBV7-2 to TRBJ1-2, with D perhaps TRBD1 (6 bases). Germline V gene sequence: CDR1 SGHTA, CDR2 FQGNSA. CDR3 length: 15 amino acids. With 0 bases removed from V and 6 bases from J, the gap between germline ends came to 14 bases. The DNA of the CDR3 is TGTGCCAGCAGCTTAGCGCCACAGGGCGGACATGGCTACACCTTC. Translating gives CASSLAPQGGHGYTF.

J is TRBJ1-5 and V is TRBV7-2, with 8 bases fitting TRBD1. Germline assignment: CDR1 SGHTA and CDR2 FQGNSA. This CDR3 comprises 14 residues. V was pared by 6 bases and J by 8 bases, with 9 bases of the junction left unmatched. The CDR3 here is CASRRTGLLEPQHF. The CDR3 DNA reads TGTGCCAGCAGAAGGACAGGGCTGCTGGAGCCCCAGCATTTT. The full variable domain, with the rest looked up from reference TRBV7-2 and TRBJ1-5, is GAGVSQSPSNKVTEKGKDVELRCDPISGHTALYWYRQSLGQGLEFLIYFQGNSAPDKSGLPSDRFSAERTGGSVSTLTIQRTQQEDSAVYLCASRRTGLLEPQHFGDGTRLSIL.

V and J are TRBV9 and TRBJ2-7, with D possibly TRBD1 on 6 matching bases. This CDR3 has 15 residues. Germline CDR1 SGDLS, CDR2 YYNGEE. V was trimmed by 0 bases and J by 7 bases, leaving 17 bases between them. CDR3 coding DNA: TGTGCCAGCAGCGTAGGGCCAGGGGATTTGGATGAGCAGTACTTC. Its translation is CASSVGPGDLDEQYF.

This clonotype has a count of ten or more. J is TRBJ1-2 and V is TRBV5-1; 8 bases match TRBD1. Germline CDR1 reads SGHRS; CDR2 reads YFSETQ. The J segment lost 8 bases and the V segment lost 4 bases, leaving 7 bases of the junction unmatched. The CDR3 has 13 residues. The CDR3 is CASSRDRSYGYTF. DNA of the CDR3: TGCGCCAGCAGCCGGGACAGGTCCTACGGCTACACCTTC.

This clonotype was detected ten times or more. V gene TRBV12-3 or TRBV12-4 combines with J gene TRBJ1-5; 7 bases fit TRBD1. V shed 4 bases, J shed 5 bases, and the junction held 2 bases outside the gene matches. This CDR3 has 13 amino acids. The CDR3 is CASSSRGDQPQHF. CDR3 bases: TGTGCCAGCAGTTCCAGGGGGGATCAGCCCCAGCATTTT.

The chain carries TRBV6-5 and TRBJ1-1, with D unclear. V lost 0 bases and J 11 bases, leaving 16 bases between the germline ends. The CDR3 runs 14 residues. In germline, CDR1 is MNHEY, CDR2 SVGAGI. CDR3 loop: CASSYSQTTRAAFF. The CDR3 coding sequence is TGTGCCAGCAGTTACTCCCAGACTACACGGGCGGCTTTCTTT.

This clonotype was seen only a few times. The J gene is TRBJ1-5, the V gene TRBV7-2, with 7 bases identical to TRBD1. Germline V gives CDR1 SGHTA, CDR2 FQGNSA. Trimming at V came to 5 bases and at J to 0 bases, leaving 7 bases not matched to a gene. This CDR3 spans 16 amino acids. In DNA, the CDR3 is TGTGCCAGCAGCCTAATGGGACAGTATAGCAATCAGCCCCAGCATTTT. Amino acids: CASSLMGQYSNQPQHF.

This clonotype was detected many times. The CDR3 here is CASRASGGKETQYF. The CDR3 DNA reads as TGTGCCAGCAGGGCTAGCGGGGGGAAAGAGACCCAGTACTTC. V and J are TRBV28 and TRBJ2-5, with 11 bases identical to TRBD2. The CDR3 runs 14 residues. V gave up 6 bases and J gave up 3 bases; unmatched junction bases: 3. Germline values: CDR1 MDHEN, CDR2 SYDVKM.

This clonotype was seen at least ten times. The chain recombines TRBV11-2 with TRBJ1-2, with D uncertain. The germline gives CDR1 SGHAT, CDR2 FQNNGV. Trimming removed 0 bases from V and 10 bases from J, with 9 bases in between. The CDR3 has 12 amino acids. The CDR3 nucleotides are TGTGCCAGCAGCTTAGATGGCGGCAACTACACCTTC. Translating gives CASSLDGGNYTF.

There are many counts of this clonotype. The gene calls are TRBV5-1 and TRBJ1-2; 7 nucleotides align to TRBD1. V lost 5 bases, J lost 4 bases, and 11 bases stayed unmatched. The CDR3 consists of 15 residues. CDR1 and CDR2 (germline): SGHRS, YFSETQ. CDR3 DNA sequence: TGCGCCAGCAGTCCAAGGGGGCCGATCCCCTATGGCTACACCTTC. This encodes CASSPRGPIPYGYTF. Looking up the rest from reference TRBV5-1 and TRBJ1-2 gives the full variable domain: KAGVTQTPRYLIKTRGQQVTLSCSPISGHRSVSWYQQTPGQGLQFLFEYFSETQRNKGNFPGRFSGRQFSNSRSEMNVSTLELGDSALYLCASSPRGPIPYGYTFGSGTRLTVV.

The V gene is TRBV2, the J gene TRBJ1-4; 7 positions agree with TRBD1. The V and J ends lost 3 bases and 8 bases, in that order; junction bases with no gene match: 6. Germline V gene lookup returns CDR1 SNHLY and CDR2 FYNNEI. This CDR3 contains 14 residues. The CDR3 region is CASSEGIRGEKLFF. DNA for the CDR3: TGTGCCAGCAGTGAGGGGATCAGGGGGGAAAAACTGTTTTTT.

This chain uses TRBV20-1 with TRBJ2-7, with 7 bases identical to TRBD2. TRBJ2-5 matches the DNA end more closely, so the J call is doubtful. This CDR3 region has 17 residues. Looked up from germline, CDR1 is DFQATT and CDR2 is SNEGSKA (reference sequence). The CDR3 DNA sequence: TGCAGTGCTAGTCGCCCAGCTAGCGGAGCGTACCAAGAGACCCAGTACTTC. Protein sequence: CSASRPASGAYQETQYF.

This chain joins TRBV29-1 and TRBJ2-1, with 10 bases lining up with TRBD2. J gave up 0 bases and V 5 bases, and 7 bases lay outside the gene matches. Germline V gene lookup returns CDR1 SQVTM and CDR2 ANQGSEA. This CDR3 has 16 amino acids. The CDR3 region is CSVHSGGLSSYNEQFF. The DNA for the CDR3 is TGCAGCGTTCATAGCGGGGGGCTGAGCTCCTACAATGAGCAGTTCTTC.

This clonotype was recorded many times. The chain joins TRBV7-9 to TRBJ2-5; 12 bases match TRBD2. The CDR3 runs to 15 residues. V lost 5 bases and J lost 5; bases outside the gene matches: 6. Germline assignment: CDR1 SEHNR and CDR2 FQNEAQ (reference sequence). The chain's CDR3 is CASSPSGGAGETQYF. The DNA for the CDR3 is TGTGCCAGCAGCCCTAGCGGGGGGGCCGGGGAGACCCAGTACTTC.

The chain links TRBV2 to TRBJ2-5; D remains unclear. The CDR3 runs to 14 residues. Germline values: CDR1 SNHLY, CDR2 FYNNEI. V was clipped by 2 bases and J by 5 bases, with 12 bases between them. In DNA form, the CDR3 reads TGTGCCAGCAGTGAAAATCCGCTTCCCGAGACCCAGTACTTC. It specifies CASSENPLPETQYF.

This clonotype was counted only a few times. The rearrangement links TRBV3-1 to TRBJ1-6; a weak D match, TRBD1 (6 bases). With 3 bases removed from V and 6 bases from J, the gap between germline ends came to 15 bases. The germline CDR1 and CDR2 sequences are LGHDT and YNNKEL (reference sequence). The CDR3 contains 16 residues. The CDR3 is CASSHIQDRVNSPLHF. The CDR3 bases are TGTGCCAGCAGCCACATCCAGGACAGAGTTAATTCACCCCTCCACTTT.

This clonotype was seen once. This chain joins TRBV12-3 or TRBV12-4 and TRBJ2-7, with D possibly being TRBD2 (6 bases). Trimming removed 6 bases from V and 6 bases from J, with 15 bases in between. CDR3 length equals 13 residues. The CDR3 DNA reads TGTGCCAGCAGGACCACTAGCTCCGGCGAGCAGTACTTC. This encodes CASRTTSSGEQYF.

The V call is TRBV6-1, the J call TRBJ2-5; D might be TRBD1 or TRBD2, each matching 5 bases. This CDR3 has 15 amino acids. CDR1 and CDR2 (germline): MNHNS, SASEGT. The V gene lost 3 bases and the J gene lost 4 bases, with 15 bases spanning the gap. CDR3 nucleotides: TGTGCCAGCAGTGAGGGTCCAGGGACGGGAGAGACCCAGTACTTC. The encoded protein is CASSEGPGTGETQYF.